This T cell receptor beta chain was captured by sequencing in a study of T cell responses to AZD1222 COVID-19 vaccine. Turning to the study itself: Investigators merged groups given second doses at roughly 4 or roughly 12 weeks.

Measured with immunoSEQ multiplex PCR; TCRdb has only the in-frame clones, and not every one. The sample includes around 95,000 clones, 92% seen only once; the top ten take approximately 1.7%. The germline CDR1 and CDR2 sequences are LNHDA and SQIVND (reference sequence). V was shortened by 7 bases and J by 6 bases, with 19 bases between the two germline ends. CDR3 length: 16 amino acids. The source material was peripheral blood, sampled on day 0 of AZD1222 vaccination. The clonotype was recovered from an adult in good health. The chain employs TRBV19 and TRBJ1-6, with a tentative D call TRBD1 (5 bases). As DNA, the CDR3 is TGTGCCAGTACTACGCTCCCGGGACCGATTAATTCACCCCTCCACTTT. Amino acid sequence: CASTTLPGPINSPLHF.